The entry that follows covers one TCR beta chain sequence. Germline-derived CDR1 and CDR2 are LGHNA and YSLEER. This CDR3 has 16 amino acids. Trimming took off 0 bases at V and 4 bases at J, with 15 bases between the two ends. This entry comes from a study of OX40 agonist ivuxolimab in advanced cancers. Assay: immunoSEQ multiplex PCR; the TCRdb copy retains only in-frame clones and omits some. The repertoire holds about 94,000 clones, with roughly 94% as singletons. The source is an adult with an advanced solid tumor such as melanoma, head and neck, liver or kidney cancer. This rearrangement joins TRBV4-3 to TRBJ1-1, with D maybe TRBD1 (6 bases). The sample in question was CD4+ or CD8+ T cells sorted from blood, obtained in a trial of the OX40 agonist ivuxolimab. The CDR3 spells CASSQDGSGVRTEAFF. The CDR3 DNA follows: TGCGCCAGCAGCCAAGACGGGTCAGGGGTACGCACTGAAGCTTTCTTT.